This T cell receptor (beta chain) was captured in a study of T cell changes during pregnancy in multiple sclerosis. Clones were read by immunoSEQ multiplex PCR, and TCRdb kept only the in-frame ones, dropping some. The table shows under 70,000 clones, with around 93% occurring only once. The sequence derives from a female donor with multiple sclerosis, enrolled in a pregnancy study. Sequenced here: CD4+ T cells from peripheral blood mononuclear cells, sampled in the first trimester of pregnancy.

The CDR3 spells CASRAGGARTEAFF. CDR3 bases: TGTGCCAGCAGGGCAGGGGGCGCAAGGACTGAAGCTTTCTTT. The chain has TRBV6-5 and TRBJ1-1; 8 bases map to TRBD1. This CDR3 has 14 residues. V gave up 6 bases and J gave up 5 bases; unmatched junction bases: 8. Per germline, CDR1 MNHEY and CDR2 SVGAGI.